This TCR beta chain was observed in a study of resident and recirculating memory T cells in vitiligo (dated by TCRdb to the late 2010s). About the full investigation: The study took epidermis from shave biopsies of two lesional and two nonlesional sites, plus PBMCs, from each of a few stable vitiligo patients for TCR beta sequencing. Samples were homogenized without cell sorting just before genomic DNA extraction with the Qiagen DNeasy Blood & Tissue Kit. The goal of the human TCR beta sequencing was to check whether lesional vitiligo skin contained specific clones that differed from the clones found in nonlesional skin and blood. The paper's findings and limits, for the study overall: Because TCR sequences were not shared across biopsy sites or across patients, the findings suggest that different lesions are infiltrated by different T cell clones, a pattern described as private specificity. Mechanistic studies in the future are needed to assess how much the detected T cell clones and the human Trm pools versus Tcm pools each contribute. Overlap and correlation analysis found no significant repertoire overlap between any two biopsies, even biopsies from the same patient, apart from each lesion compared with itself. No single dominant TCR clone was found, and clonality differed from one vitiligo lesion to another.

As regards this clone: Its antigen is not yet known. No clone much larger than this one lies a single base away; base qualities are absent.

Vitiligo counted as stable when lesions had not changed during the previous 6 months. To qualify as stable, patients additionally needed to show no confetti depigmentation, which is a clinical sign of active vitiligo. Any patient who had received treatment in the previous three months was excluded. PBMCs were isolated from heparinized blood by Ficoll density gradient centrifugation and then flash-frozen. Reading the germline V gene gives CDR1 LGHNA and CDR2 YSLEER. Reading from cysteine to phenylalanine, the CDR3 counts 14 amino acids. Of the read, only the CDR3 DNA is kept; its 42 bases are in frame from base 1. V sheds 4 bases and J sheds 7 bases, leaving 17 bases between their ends. TCR beta chains were amplified from genomic DNA with the immunoSEQ hsTCRB kit. TCR beta libraries were sequenced on an Illumina MiSeq instrument by the immunoSEQ service. The authors processed their data as follows. Repertoire data were analyzed with the immunoSEQ Analyzer. TCRdb carries this immuneACCESS record with in-frame sequences only. Its versions omit some clonotypes, under half of them owing to an unresolved V gene in the studies checked, with the rest unexplained. That table is the source of V, J and clone size, and D and trimming were worked out from the DNA. This sample is represented by 39,000 or so clones; about nine tenths of them were singletons. The top ten clones comprise 4.5% of the sample.

The chain joins TRBV4-3 to TRBJ2-7; the D gene is perhaps TRBD2, from 6 matching bases. This TCR came from a male donor with vitiligo. Sequencing was done on a sample of blood. CDR3 loop: CASSRTEGSGEQYF. The nucleotides are TGCGCCAGCAGCCGGACGGAGGGTTCTGGAGAGCAGTACTTC.